This TCR beta chain was retrieved from a study of metastatic and nonmetastatic thyroid tumors. Study in general: Repertoire comparisons spanned blood and tumor or nodule tissue from malignant and benign thyroid patients.

Study results and caveats: Significantly higher TCR beta diversity was reportedly seen in malignant thyroid tumors than benign nodules, in blood and tumor.

About this clone: Its antigen is as yet unknown.

This CDR3 has 11 residues. Germline loops: CDR1 MNHEY, CDR2 SVGEGT. The ends were cut back, 6 bases at V and 8 bases at J, with 7 bases in the middle. Original handling: A distant-metastasis classifier for papillary thyroid cancer was built using CDR3 differences across clinicopathological groups. TCRdb reprocessed the PCR reads using MiXCR. These V and J calls derive from TCRdb rather than the authors' analysis. The sample includes under 20,000 clones, under 35% of them seen just once. None of the patients had undergone any treatment ahead of thyroid surgery. Sequencing input: tumor tissue. This rearrangement joins TRBV6-2 or TRBV6-3 to TRBJ1-4; D uncertain. This TCR derives from a female donor with papillary thyroid cancer or a benign thyroid nodule (not recorded which). Some clones in this sample may be carry-over from other donors' samples. The CDR3 protein is CASRVQEKLFF. CDR3 DNA: TGTGCCAGCAGGGTACAGGAAAAACTGTTTTTT.